This T cell receptor beta chain was documented in a study of CXCR3-negative and CXCR3-positive naive CD8 T cells. Study details: Sequencing gave roughly 130 million TRB reads overall, about 1.5 +/- 0.3 million per library. Notes on the study in general: Most assays used freshly isolated PBMCs, as cryopreservation partially reduced CXCR3. Diversity was high in both naive subsets and much lower in memory cells.

The TRB cDNA libraries were prepared by 5' RACE with UMI labels. TCRdb reprocessed the 5' RACE reads and reports one entry per CDR3 protein, with no DNA. Recorded for this sample: tens of thousands of distinct CDR3 sequences. Regarding this clonotype: Its antigen remains unidentified.

Germline assignment: CDR1 MNHNY and CDR2 SVGAGI (reference sequence). This CDR3 has 13 amino acids. The sorter processed each CD8+ T cell subset in triplicate at 250,000 to 300,000 cells apiece. Sequencing was done on a sample of memory CD8+ T cells from blood. The receptor comes from a human donor in good health. Some clones in this sample may be carry-over from other donors' samples. The V call is TRBV6-6, the J call TRBJ2-7; no DNA is available, so the TRBD1 call from TCRdb remains unchecked. The chain's CDR3 is CASRAASPGEQYF.